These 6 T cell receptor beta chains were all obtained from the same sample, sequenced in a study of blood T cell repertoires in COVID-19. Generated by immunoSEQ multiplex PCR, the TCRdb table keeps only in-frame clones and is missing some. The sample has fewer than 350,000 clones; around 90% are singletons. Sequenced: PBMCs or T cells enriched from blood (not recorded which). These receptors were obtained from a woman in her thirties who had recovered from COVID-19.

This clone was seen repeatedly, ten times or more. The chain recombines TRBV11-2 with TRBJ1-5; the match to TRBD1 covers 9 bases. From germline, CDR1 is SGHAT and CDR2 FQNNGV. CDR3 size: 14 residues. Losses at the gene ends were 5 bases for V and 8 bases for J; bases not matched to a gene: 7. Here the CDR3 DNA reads TGTGCCAGCAGCCGGGGACAGGGCCGGGAGCCCCAGCATTTT. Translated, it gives CASSRGQGREPQHF.

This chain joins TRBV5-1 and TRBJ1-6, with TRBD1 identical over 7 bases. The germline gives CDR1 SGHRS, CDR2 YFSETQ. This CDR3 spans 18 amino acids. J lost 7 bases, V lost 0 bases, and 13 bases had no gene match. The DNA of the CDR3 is TGCGCCAGCAGCTTGGGACAGGGTTCTAGTCTGTGGAATTCACCCCTCCACTTT. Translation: CASSLGQGSSLWNSPLHF.

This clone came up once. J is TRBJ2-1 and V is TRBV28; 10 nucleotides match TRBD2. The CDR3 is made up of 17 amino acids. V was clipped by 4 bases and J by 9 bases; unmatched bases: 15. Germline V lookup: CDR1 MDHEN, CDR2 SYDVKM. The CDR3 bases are TGTGCCAGCAGTTCAAGGAGGACTAGCGGAGTTTCGCCTGAGCAGTTCTTC. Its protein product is CASSSRRTSGVSPEQFF.

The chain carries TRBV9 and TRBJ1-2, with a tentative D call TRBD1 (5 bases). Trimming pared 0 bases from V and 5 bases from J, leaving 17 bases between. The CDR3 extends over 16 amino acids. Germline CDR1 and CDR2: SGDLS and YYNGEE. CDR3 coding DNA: TGTGCCAGCAGCGTAGTTTCCCAGGGTTTTCAATATGGCTACACCTTC. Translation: CASSVVSQGFQYGYTF.

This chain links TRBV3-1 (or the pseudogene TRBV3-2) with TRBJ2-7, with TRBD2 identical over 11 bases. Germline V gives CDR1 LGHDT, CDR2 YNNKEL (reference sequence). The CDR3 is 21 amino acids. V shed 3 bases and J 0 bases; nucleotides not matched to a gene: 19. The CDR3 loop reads CASSQLGLAGNTSPSSYEQYF. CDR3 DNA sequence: TGTGCCAGCAGCCAGTTAGGACTAGCGGGTAATACATCCCCGAGCTCCTACGAGCAGTACTTC.

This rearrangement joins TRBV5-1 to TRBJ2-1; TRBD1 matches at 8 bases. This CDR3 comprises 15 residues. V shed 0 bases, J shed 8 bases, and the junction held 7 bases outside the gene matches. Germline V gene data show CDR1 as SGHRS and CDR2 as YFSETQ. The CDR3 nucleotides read TGCGCCAGCAGCTTGGATGTCAGGGGGCGGGATGAGCAGTTCTTC. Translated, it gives CASSLDVRGRDEQFF.